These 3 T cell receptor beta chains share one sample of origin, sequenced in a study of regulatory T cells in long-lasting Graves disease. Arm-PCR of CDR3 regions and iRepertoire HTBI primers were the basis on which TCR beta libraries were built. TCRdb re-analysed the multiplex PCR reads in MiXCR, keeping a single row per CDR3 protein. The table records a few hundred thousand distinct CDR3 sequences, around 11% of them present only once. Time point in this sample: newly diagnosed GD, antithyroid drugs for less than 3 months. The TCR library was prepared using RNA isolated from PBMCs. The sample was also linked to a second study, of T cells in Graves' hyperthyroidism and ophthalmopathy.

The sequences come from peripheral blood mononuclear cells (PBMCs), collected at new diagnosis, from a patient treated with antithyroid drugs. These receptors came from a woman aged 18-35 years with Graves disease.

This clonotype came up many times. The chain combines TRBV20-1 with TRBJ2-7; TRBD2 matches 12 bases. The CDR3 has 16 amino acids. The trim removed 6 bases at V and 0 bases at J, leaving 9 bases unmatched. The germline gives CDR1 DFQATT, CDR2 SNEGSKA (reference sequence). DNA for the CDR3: TGCAGTGCCAGACGGACTAGCGGGACCCCCTCCTACGAGCAGTACTTC. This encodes CSARRTSGTPSYEQYF.

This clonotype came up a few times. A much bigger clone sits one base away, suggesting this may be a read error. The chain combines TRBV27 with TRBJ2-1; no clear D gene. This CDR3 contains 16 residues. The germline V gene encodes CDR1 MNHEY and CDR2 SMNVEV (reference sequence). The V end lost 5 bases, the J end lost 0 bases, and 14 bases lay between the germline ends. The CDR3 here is CASSPLDPSSYNEQFF. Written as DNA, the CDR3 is TGTGCCAGCAGTCCCTTGGACCCGAGCTCCTACAATGAGCAGTTCTTC.

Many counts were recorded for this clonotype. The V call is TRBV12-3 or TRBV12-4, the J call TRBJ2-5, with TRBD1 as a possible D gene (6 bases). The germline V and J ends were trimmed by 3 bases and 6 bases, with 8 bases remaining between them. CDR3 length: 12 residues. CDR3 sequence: CASSLGAKTQYF. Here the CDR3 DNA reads TGTGCCAGCAGTTTGGGGGCGAAGACCCAGTACTTC.